Presented here are 3 T cell receptor beta chains from one specimen sequenced in a study of T-cell memory formation after mild COVID-19. TCRdb reprocessed the 5' RACE reads via MiXCR and lists one record per CDR3 protein. The sample carries 550,000 to 650,000 distinct CDR3 sequences, 17% recorded once. The sample taken for sequencing was PBMCs or a T cell subset sorted from them (not recorded which). The receptors originated from an adult woman who had mild COVID-19 (a few samples of this study predate the infection). Cell type and time point are not known.

This chain links TRBV5-1 with TRBJ1-1; D unresolved. V was cut by 0 bases and J by 4 bases, with 13 bases left in between. CDR1 and CDR2 from the germline V gene are SGHRS and YFSETQ. This CDR3 contains 15 residues. The CDR3 DNA reads as TGCGCCAGCAGCTTGGAGGGCGACCGAGGCACTGAAGCTTTCTTT. Translating it yields CASSLEGDRGTEAFF.

This sequence joins TRBV19 and TRBJ2-5; TRBD2 matches 11 bases. The V gene end was trimmed by 5 bases and the J gene end by 2 bases; junction bases not matched to a gene: 4. The CDR3 runs to 15 residues. The germline V gene has CDR1 LNHDA and CDR2 SQIVND (reference sequence). DNA of the CDR3: TGTGCCAGTAGTCCTCGACTAGCGGGGCAAGAGACCCAGTACTTC. This gives the protein CASSPRLAGQETQYF. Drawing the rest from reference TRBV19 and TRBJ2-5, the complete variable domain is DGGITQSPKYLFRKEGQNVTLSCEQNLNHDAMYWYRQDPGQGLRLIYYSQIVNDFQKGDIAEGYSVSREKKESFPLTVTSAQKNPTAFYLCASSPRLAGQETQYFGPGTRLLVL.

Details on this clonotype: The limits of the CDR3 on the DNA are not certain, so only TCRdb's listed CDR3 is given. The J gene is TRBJ2-2, the V gene TRBV10-1. Termini included, the CDR3 measures 15 amino acids. Germline CDR1 WNHNN, CDR2 SYGVQD (reference sequence). The chain's CDR3 is CASSERREHRGAVFF.